The T cell receptor beta chain described here comes from a study of blood T cell repertoires in COVID-19 (TCRdb year 2020). Some background on the complete study: Samples covering the acute and convalescent phases of COVID-19 were provided by collaborators in the United States, Italy and Spain. The prospective study material was composed of cDNA or gDNA derived from T cells, B-cell-depleted T cells, or PBMCs. The dataset comprised deeply sampled blood TCRbeta repertoires from subjects exposed to, actively infected with, or recovered from COVID-19. The repertoires were made available in a free public database intended to serve as a resource for research on the immune response to SARS-CoV-2. Samples were obtained from the ongoing ImmuneRACE study (first 160 participants) and from 1,000 to 1,500 subjects provided by 6 global collaborators. Nearly every sample came with metadata listing a de-identified subject ID, COVID-19 status, age in years and sex. Where available, HLA class I and class II types were taken from metadata supplied by the sample provider and were not determined by assay-based typing.

TCRbeta CDR3 regions were amplified from genomic DNA by means of the immunoSEQ Assay, a bias-controlled multiplex PCR. On the study's bioinformatics: Nucleated cell counts per sample were estimated from amplification of reference gene primers within the assay. To quantify the absolute abundance of each unique TCRbeta CDR3 rearrangement, sequence reads were collapsed and filtered. For each sample, productive Simpson clonality was calculated as the square root of Simpson's diversity index over productive rearrangements. This is the immuneACCESS table as TCRdb keeps it, with only in-frame sequences that have V and J called. A part of the clones is gone; compared with another copy, unresolved V genes explain less than half, and the rest is unexplained. D and trimming come from the DNA, and the V and J calls and clone size come from that table. Recorded for this sample are 200,000 to 250,000 clones; 86% of them occurred a single time. Clones ranked in the top ten supply about 12% of the sample.

A distance of 10 bases separates the germline ends of V and J, which lose 3 bases and 5 bases respectively. CDR1 and CDR2, looked up from the germline V gene, are SQVTM and ANQGSEA. The CDR3 has 12 amino acids, counting the end cysteine and phenylalanine. This entry keeps only the CDR3 DNA: 36 bases, framed from base 1. Overall results and qualifications from the work: How much clinical and demographic metadata was included differed by source and by participant, and the metadata was provided uncurated.

The collaborating institutions used their own protocols to collect whole blood in K2EDTA tubes. For TCRbeta analysis, collaborator samples were shipped as frozen whole blood, as isolated PBMCs, or as DNA extracted from either sample type. This clone was picked up one time. Its antigen has not been determined. The input lacks base qualities; no much larger clone sits a single base away. Sequenced sample: peripheral blood. The receptor was isolated from a man aged 80 or over with acute or convalescent COVID-19. The sequence links TRBV29-1 to TRBJ2-5; a tentative D match to TRBD1 spans 7 bases. This receptor carries the CDR3 CSVDRGVETQYF. The nucleotide sequence reads TGCAGCGTTGACAGGGGGGTCGAGACCCAGTACTTC.